One sample yielded the 8 T cell receptor beta chains listed below, sequenced in a study of CD8 T cells in ankylosing spondylitis. Broader study findings: What seemed typical of ankylosing spondylitis blood was a TCR beta motif built from 7 or 8 highly homologous variants.

Antigens of these TCRs are unknown. TCRdb reprocessed the 5' RACE reads via MiXCR and lists one record per CDR3 protein. The sample has approximately 540,000 distinct CDR3 sequences, 12% seen once. Sequenced input: blood, either unsorted or a sorted T cell fraction (not recorded which). The origin of the receptors is a male donor with ankylosing spondylitis.

In its sample, this clonotype was seen many times. This chain uses TRBV10-3 with TRBJ2-5; D is ambiguous. Germline CDR1 ENHRY, CDR2 SYGVKD. Trimming left V 2 bases short and J 5 bases short, with 6 bases between. The CDR3 is 12 residues long. The CDR3 protein is CAISEAVETQYF. CDR3 DNA: TGTGCCATCAGTGAGGCTGTCGAGACCCAGTACTTC.

Ten or more counts support this clonotype. The chain combines TRBV7-2 with TRBJ2-1; D ambiguous. Germline V gives CDR1 SGHTA, CDR2 FQGNSA. V lost 5 bases, J lost 9 bases, and 11 bases lay in between. This CDR3 region has 12 residues. DNA of the CDR3: TGTGCCAGCAGCCAACCGACTGGTGAGCAGTTCTTC. Residues: CASSQPTGEQFF.

This clonotype was counted a few times. This sequence joins TRBV5-6 and TRBJ1-2; D is ambiguous. The CDR3 is 13 residues long. CDR1 is SGHDT, CDR2 YYEEEE, per germline. The germline V and J ends were trimmed by 6 bases and 8 bases, with 17 bases remaining between them. The CDR3 DNA is TGTGCCAGCACCCCGAGAACCCAGCGGGGCTACACCTTC. It encodes CASTPRTQRGYTF.

This chain joins TRBV25-1 and TRBJ2-4; D might be TRBD1 or TRBD2, each matching 5 bases. The CDR3 contains 16 residues. The V and J ends lost 2 bases and 6 bases respectively, with 17 bases between them. Germline V gene lookup returns CDR1 MGHDK and CDR2 SYGVNS. In DNA form, the CDR3 reads TGTGCCAGCAGTGAAAAAACAGGTTACGGGGTAAACATTCAGTACTTC. Translating gives CASSEKTGYGVNIQYF.

This clonotype was counted only a few times. The rearrangement joins TRBV5-1 to TRBJ2-1; 13 nucleotides match TRBD2. Trimming took 4 bases from V and 1 from J; bases not matched to a gene: 11. The CDR3 consists of 19 residues. Germline-derived CDR1 and CDR2 are SGHRS and YFSETQ. The CDR3 nucleotides are TGCGCCAGCAGCACGCGGACTAGCGGGAGCAGGGTTTCCTACAATGAGCAGTTCTTC. Its translation: CASSTRTSGSRVSYNEQFF.

This clonotype has just a few counts. The chain is built from TRBV6-2 or TRBV6-3 and TRBJ2-1, with 13 bases fitting TRBD2. The CDR3 is 16 amino acids. Germline CDR1 reads MNHEY; CDR2 reads SVGEGT. V lost 7 bases to trimming and J lost 4 bases; unmatched junction nucleotides: 7. The CDR3 is CASNKLGLAGYNEQFF. The CDR3 DNA reads as TGTGCCAGCAATAAATTGGGACTAGCGGGGTACAATGAGCAGTTCTTC.

The V and J genes are TRBV3-1 and TRBJ2-7; TRBD2 matches 14 bases. The CDR3 is made up of 16 amino acids. The germline V gene has CDR1 LGHDT and CDR2 YNNKEL (reference sequence). With V trimmed by 3 bases and J by 3 bases, 4 bases remained unmatched. CDR3 protein: CASSHGTSGSGYEQYF. As DNA, the CDR3 is TGTGCCAGCAGCCATGGGACTAGCGGGAGTGGCTACGAGCAGTACTTC.

The chain joins TRBV7-9 to TRBJ1-4, with D perhaps TRBD1 (5 bases). The V and J ends lost 4 bases and 11 bases respectively, with 14 bases between them. Germline V lookup: CDR1 SEHNR, CDR2 FQNEAQ (reference sequence). This CDR3 spans 13 amino acids. CDR3 protein: CASSSSGAAKLFF. CDR3 DNA sequence: TGTGCCAGCAGCTCATCCGGGGCCGCCAAACTGTTTTTT.